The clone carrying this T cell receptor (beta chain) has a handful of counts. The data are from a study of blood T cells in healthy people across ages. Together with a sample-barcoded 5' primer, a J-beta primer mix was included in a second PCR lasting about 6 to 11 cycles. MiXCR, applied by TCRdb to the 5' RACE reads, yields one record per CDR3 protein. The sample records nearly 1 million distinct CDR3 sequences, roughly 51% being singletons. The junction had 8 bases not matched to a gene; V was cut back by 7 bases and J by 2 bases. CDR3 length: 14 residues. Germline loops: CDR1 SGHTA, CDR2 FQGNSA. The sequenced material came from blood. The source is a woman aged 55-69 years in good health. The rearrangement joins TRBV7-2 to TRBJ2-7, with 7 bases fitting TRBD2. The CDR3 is CASTVLAYAYEQYF. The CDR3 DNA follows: TGTGCCAGCACCGTACTAGCGTACGCCTACGAGCAGTACTTC.